The 18 T cell receptor beta chains presented below share a single source sample, sequenced in a study of CD8+CD57+ T cells in acquired aplastic anemia. By flow cytometry, patients selected for sequencing had shown an expansion of CD8+CD57+ cells. Profiles of TCR beta VDJ and CDR3 were generated from a genomic DNA template. TCRdb itself ran the reads through MiXCR, one entry per CDR3 protein. The sample holds about 180,000 distinct CDR3 sequences; nearly 65% are singletons and the top ten take roughly 43%. The sequenced sample was sorted CD4+, CD8+, or CD8+CD57+ T cells (not recorded which) from PBMCs. These receptors came from a human donor with aplastic anemia.

A few counts support this clonotype. This chain links TRBV20-1 with TRBJ2-5; no clear D. The CDR3 has 12 residues. The V end lost 0 bases, the J end lost 5 bases, and 7 bases lay between the germline ends. Germline V gives CDR1 DFQATT, CDR2 SNEGSKA (reference sequence). Written as DNA, the CDR3 is TGCAGTGCTAGAGATTTAAGGGAGACCCAGTACTTC. Amino acids: CSARDLRETQYF.

The chain employs TRBV2 and TRBJ2-7, with 9 bases aligning to TRBD2. The V gene end was trimmed by 6 bases and the J gene end by 1 base; junction bases not matched to a gene: 7. The CDR3 spans 15 residues. The V gene's germline CDR1 is SNHLY and CDR2 FYNNEI. CDR3 loop: CASRVTSGRSYEQYF. The CDR3 DNA follows: TGTGCCAGCAGGGTAACTAGCGGGCGATCCTACGAGCAGTACTTC. The whole variable domain, remainder taken from reference TRBV2 and TRBJ2-7, is EPEVTQTPSHQVTQMGQEVILRCVPISNHLYFYWYRQILGQKVEFLVSFYNNEISEKSEIFDDQFSVERPDGSNFTLKIRSTKLEDSAMYFCASRVTSGRSYEQYFGPGTRLTVT.

The gene calls are TRBV12-5 and TRBJ2-1; possible D gene TRBD1, 6 bases. Germline CDR1 is LGHNT and CDR2 is FRNRAP. This CDR3 comprises 16 residues. Trimming cost V 4 bases and J 6 bases, with 19 bases left between them. This CDR3 reads CASGSPHLRTVNEQFF. The CDR3 nucleotides are TGTGCTAGTGGTTCGCCTCATCTACGGACAGTCAATGAGCAGTTCTTC.

There are a few counts of this clonotype. This rearrangement joins TRBV6-4 to TRBJ1-4; TRBD1 might be the D (5 bases). The germline CDR1 and CDR2 sequences are MRHNA and SNTAGT. The CDR3 consists of 14 residues. Trimming removed 3 bases at V and 7 bases at J, with 12 bases between. The CDR3 DNA reads as TGTGCCAGCAGTGATACAATTGACAGTGAAAAACTGTTTTTT. Amino acid sequence: CASSDTIDSEKLFF.

This clonotype was seen a handful of times. This chain joins TRBV9 and TRBJ2-6; 7 positions agree with TRBD1. Germline V CDR1 and CDR2: SGDLS, YYNGEE. After removal of 3 bases from V and 3 bases from J, the junction contained 9 bases not matched to a gene. CDR3 length: 17 amino acids. The DNA for the CDR3 is TGTGCCAGCAGCGCCAGCCCAGACAGGGTTGGGGCCAACGTCCTGACTTTC. Protein sequence: CASSASPDRVGANVLTF.

V usage is TRBV10-1 and J usage is TRBJ2-7; 7 nucleotides align to TRBD1. This CDR3 has 17 amino acids. Germline V gene sequence: CDR1 WNHNN, CDR2 SYGVQD (reference sequence). V gave up 9 bases and J gave up 3 bases; unmatched junction bases: 20. This CDR3 is CARPNKWQGDFYYEQYF. In nucleotides, the CDR3 is TGCGCCAGACCGAATAAGTGGCAGGGGGATTTCTACTACGAGCAGTACTTC.

V usage is TRBV7-8 and J usage is TRBJ2-7; D unresolved. CDR3 length equals 16 residues. Per the germline V gene, CDR1 is SGHVS and CDR2 is FQNEAQ. Trimming cost V 3 bases and J 2 bases, with 17 bases left between them. The CDR3 sequence is CASSFAVQALTYEQYF. The CDR3 DNA reads as TGTGCCAGCAGCTTTGCGGTCCAGGCGCTTACCTACGAGCAGTACTTC.

This clonotype appeared many times. The chain carries TRBV6-1 and TRBJ2-5; 11 nucleotides agree with TRBD2. Germline CDR1 and CDR2: MNHNS and SASEGT. There are 15 residues in the CDR3. The junction had 4 bases not matched to a gene; V was cut back by 3 bases and J by 4 bases. The CDR3 here is CASSDIAGGLETQYF. CDR3 in DNA: TGTGCCAGCAGTGACATAGCGGGGGGGCTAGAGACCCAGTACTTC.

The chain uses TRBV7-9 and TRBJ2-3; TRBD1 aligns across 8 bases. This CDR3 spans 15 amino acids. V shed 4 bases, J shed 5 bases, and the junction held 8 bases outside the gene matches. CDR1 and CDR2 from the germline V gene are SEHNR and FQNEAQ (reference sequence). As DNA, the CDR3 is TGTGCCAGCAGCTCACTACCTACAGGGGGAGATACGCAGTATTTT. Encoded protein: CASSSLPTGGDTQYF. Full variable domain (rest looked up from reference TRBV7-9 and TRBJ2-3): DTGVSQNPRHKITKRGQNVTFRCDPISEHNRLYWYRQTLGQGPEFLTYFQNEAQLEKSRLLSDRFSAERPKGSFSTLEIQRTEQGDSAMYLCASSSLPTGGDTQYFGPGTRLTVL.

The chain joins TRBV29-1 to TRBJ2-7; no definite D call. Deletions cut 4 bases from V and 5 bases from J, with 6 bases between. Germline V gene data show CDR1 as SQVTM and CDR2 as ANQGSEA. This CDR3 is built from 10 residues. CDR3 amino acids: CSVVYDEQYF. CDR3 bases: TGCAGCGTTGTTTATGACGAGCAGTACTTC.

The gene calls are TRBV19 and TRBJ1-1; D uncertain. The CDR3 extends over 13 amino acids. Germline loops: CDR1 LNHDA, CDR2 SQIVND (reference sequence). Trimming cost V 3 bases and J 11 bases, with 16 bases left between them. The CDR3, as DNA: TGTGCCAGTAGTATGGTGTCGGGGAGAGAGGCTTTCTTT. Translation gives CASSMVSGREAFF.

This clonotype came up once. Sequence at one end of the junction differs from germline and may be a read error. The rearrangement uses TRBV7-9 and TRBJ1-1; TRBD1 matches 9 bases. The CDR3 covers 17 residues. The germline V gene encodes CDR1 SEHNR and CDR2 FQNEAQ (reference sequence). The DNA of the CDR3 is TGTGCTAGCAGCCCTCTCCGGGACAGGGAGTTGACCACTGAAGCTTTCTTT. Its protein product is CASSPLRDRELTTEAFF.

This clonotype was counted once. A junction end diverges from the germline sequence, so it may reflect a read error. The chain carries TRBV7-3 and TRBJ2-7; D unclear. Germline V CDR1 and CDR2: SGHTA, FQGTGA. The CDR3 is 14 residues long. The CDR3 nucleotides are TGCGCCAGCAGCTTGGCCTCCATATACTACGAGCAGTACTTC. Translation: CASSLASIYYEQYF. The whole variable domain, remainder taken from reference TRBV7-3 and TRBJ2-7, is GAGVSQTPSNKVTEKGKYVELRCDPISGHTALYWYRQSLGQGPEFLIYFQGTGAADDSGLPNDRFFAVRPEGSVSTLKIQRTERGDSAVYLCASSLASIYYEQYFGPGTRLTVT.

The count of this clonotype is one. J is TRBJ2-3 and V is TRBV2; D is unresolved. V lost 6 bases and J 0 bases, leaving 7 bases between the germline ends. The CDR3 loop spans 13 amino acids. The germline V gene encodes CDR1 SNHLY and CDR2 FYNNEI. DNA of the CDR3: TGTGCCAGCAGAGGCGGTAGCACAGATACGCAGTATTTT. Translating it yields CASRGGSTDTQYF.

This clonotype was counted once. CDR3 amino acids: CASSLFVGQGLSNYGYTF. CDR3 nucleotides: TGTGCCAGCAGCTTATTTGTGGGACAGGGACTTTCTAACTATGGCTACACCTTC. The chain joins TRBV7-9 to TRBJ1-2, with 9 bases that match TRBD1. With V trimmed by 2 bases and J by 0 bases, 10 bases remained unmatched. CDR1 and CDR2 from the germline V gene are SEHNR and FQNEAQ (reference sequence). The CDR3 loop spans 18 amino acids.

This chain links TRBV20-1 with TRBJ2-7; D might be TRBD1 (5 bases). CDR1 is DFQATT and CDR2 is SNEGSKA in the germline V gene (reference sequence). V lost 2 bases to trimming and J lost 5 bases, with 10 bases between them. This CDR3 contains 12 residues. CDR3 sequence reads: CSARTGYHEQYF. For the CDR3, the DNA is TGCAGTGCTAGAACAGGATATCACGAGCAGTACTTC.

This clonotype was seen at least ten times. The genes are TRBV7-6 and TRBJ1-2; no firm D call. The germline V and J ends were trimmed by 0 bases and 6 bases, with 14 bases remaining between them. The length of the CDR3 is 15 residues. Germline CDR1 SGHVS, CDR2 FNYEAQ. This chain's CDR3 is CASSLALGRSDGYTF. The CDR3 region has the DNA TGTGCCAGCAGCTTAGCCCTGGGAAGGTCAGATGGCTACACCTTC.

The chain combines TRBV15 with TRBJ2-1, with D unresolved. V lost 8 bases to trimming and J lost 10 bases, with 9 bases between them. Germline V gene lookup returns CDR1 LNHNV and CDR2 YYDKDF (reference sequence). The CDR3 has 10 residues. Written as DNA, the CDR3 is TGTGCCACCCTCGGTCGAGAGCAGTTCTTC. The encoded protein is CATLGREQFF.